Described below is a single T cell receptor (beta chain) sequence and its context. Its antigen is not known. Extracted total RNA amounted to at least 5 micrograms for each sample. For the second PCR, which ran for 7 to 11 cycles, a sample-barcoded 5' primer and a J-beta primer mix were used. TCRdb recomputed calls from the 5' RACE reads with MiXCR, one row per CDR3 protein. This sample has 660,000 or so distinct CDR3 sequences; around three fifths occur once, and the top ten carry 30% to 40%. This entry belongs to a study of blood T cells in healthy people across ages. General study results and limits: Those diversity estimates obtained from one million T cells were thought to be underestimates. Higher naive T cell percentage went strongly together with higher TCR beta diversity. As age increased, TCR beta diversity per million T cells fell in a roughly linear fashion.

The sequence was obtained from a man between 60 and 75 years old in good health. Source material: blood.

The CDR3 is CASSFYGVSTDTQYF. The CDR3 DNA is TGCGCCAGCAGCTTTTACGGGGTTAGCACAGATACGCAGTATTTT. The chain has TRBV5-1 and TRBJ2-3; tentatively, D is TRBD2 (5 bases). Germline CDR1 and CDR2: SGHRS and YFSETQ. This CDR3 has 15 residues. Trimming removed 2 bases at V and 0 bases at J, with 10 bases between.